This TCR beta chain is from a study of glioma-infiltrating T cells after dendritic cell vaccination (dated by TCRdb to about 2016). In terms of the full investigation: A cohort of 15 or so glioblastoma patients from Phase I and II dendritic cell vaccination trials was included, of whom 9 were newly diagnosed and 6 had recurrent disease. Autologous tumor lysate-pulsed dendritic cell vaccination was administered to the patients between the early 2000s and the early 2010s. To make the vaccine, monocyte-derived dendritic cells were cultured for less than nine days with IL-4 and GM-CSF and then pulsed overnight with autologous tumor lysate. Each patient got three intradermal injections of the dendritic cell vaccine, spaced at biweekly intervals, in the arm below the axilla. In glioblastoma patients vaccinated with dendritic cells, deep sequencing of TCR beta CDR3 regions served to measure tumor-infiltrating lymphocyte content and to compare repertoires between tumor and blood. Survival after dendritic cell vaccination was correlated with TCR sequencing metrics such as TIL content and the overlap between tumor and blood repertoires.

TCRB CDR3 regions were amplified from 2 ug genomic DNA, or all available DNA if less, using the immunoSEQ assay. For multiplex PCR, 60 forward primers for TCR V beta segments and 13 reverse primers for J beta segments were used. Synthetic control templates were spiked into each sample at limiting dilution to estimate reads per starting template. Sequencing produced 87 bp reads on the Illumina HiSeq System. Concerning the study's data processing: PCR and sequencing errors were removed by a nearest neighbor algorithm that merged closely related sequences. TCR overlap was measured as the percentage of unique tumor TCR beta sequences that were also present in the peripheral blood of the same patient. TCRdb obtained this table from immuneACCESS and retained in-frame rearrangements with V and J assigned. These tables miss some clones; where compared with another copy, unresolved V genes account for less than half of the shortfall, and the remainder is unexplained. V and J calls and clone size are as listed in that table; D and trimming were resolved from the DNA. This sample has fewer than 60,000 clones in its table, and approximately 90% of those were observed once. Around 5% of the sample comes from the top ten.

What this sample's time point label stands for: after dendritic cell vaccination, including at tumor progression/relapse. Patients were selected for having adequate residual fresh-frozen tumor tissue and more than two years of available survival data. Molecular status otherwise varied across the glioblastoma patients, but none of them carried an isocitrate dehydrogenase mutation. PBMC were collected before vaccination, two weeks after the third vaccination, and at tumor progression if progression occurred. The Qiagen DNeasy Blood extraction Kit was used for extraction of genomic DNA. Concerning this clone itself: Its antigen specificity is not known. The record has no base qualities; no much larger clone is one base away.

The CDR3 numbers 18 residues from cysteine through phenylalanine. Solely the CDR3 DNA is kept, with 54 bases framed from the first base. Clipping removes 5 bases from V and 0 bases from J, with 12 as the unmatched junction base count. Sequences LNHDA (CDR1) and SQIVND (CDR2) are obtained from the germline V gene (reference sequence). The study at large found these results: The three-group TCR overlap response model was described as speculative and requiring prospective validation. The cohort was small and heterogeneous, few patients had complete blood and tumor sets, and even fewer had initial-recurrent tumor pairs. No direct relationship between TCR clonality and survival was found, suggesting a diverse polyclonal response may matter. Higher estimated pretreatment TIL content predicted longer time to progression and overall survival after dendritic cell vaccination.

The clonotype originates from a human donor with glioblastoma. The sample was blood, taken after dendritic cell vaccination. The chain links TRBV19 with TRBJ1-5, and TRBD1 aligns with 8 junction nucleotides. The CDR3 in this case is CASSADRGFGNSNQPQHF. The DNA is as follows: TGTGCCAGTAGTGCAGACAGGGGTTTCGGTAATAGCAATCAGCCCCAGCATTTT.